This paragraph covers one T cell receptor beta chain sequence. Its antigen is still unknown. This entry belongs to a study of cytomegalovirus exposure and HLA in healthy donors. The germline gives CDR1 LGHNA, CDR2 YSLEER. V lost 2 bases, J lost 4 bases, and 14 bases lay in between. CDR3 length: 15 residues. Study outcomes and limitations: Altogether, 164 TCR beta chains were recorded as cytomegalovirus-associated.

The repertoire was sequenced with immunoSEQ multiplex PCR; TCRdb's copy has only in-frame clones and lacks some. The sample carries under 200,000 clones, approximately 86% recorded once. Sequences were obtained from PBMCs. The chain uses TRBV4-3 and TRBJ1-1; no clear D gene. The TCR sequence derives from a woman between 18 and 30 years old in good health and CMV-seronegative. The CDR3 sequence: CASSQTPGWITEAFF. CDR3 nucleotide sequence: TGCGCCAGCAGCCAAACCCCGGGGTGGATCACTGAAGCTTTCTTT.